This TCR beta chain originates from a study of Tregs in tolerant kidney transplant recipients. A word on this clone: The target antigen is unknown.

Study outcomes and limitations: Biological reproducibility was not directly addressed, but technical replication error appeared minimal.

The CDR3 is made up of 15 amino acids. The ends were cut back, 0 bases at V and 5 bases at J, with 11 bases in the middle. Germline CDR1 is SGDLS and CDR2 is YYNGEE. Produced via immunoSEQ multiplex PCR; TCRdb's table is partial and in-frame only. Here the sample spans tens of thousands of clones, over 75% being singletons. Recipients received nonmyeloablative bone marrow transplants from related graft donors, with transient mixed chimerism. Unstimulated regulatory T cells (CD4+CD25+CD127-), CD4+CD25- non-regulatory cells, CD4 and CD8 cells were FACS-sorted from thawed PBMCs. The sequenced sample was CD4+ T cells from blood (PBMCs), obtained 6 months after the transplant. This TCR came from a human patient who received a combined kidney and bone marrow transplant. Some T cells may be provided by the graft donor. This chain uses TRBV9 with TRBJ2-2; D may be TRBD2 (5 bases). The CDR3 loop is CASSVVGRGTGELFF. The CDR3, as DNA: TGTGCCAGCAGCGTAGTAGGTCGGGGTACCGGGGAGCTGTTTTTT.